Reported below is one T cell receptor (beta chain). Its antigen is not known. V dropped 5 bases and J dropped 7 bases, with 15 bases sitting between them. The CDR3 length is 14 residues. The V gene's germline CDR1 is MGHDK and CDR2 SYGVNS. Unique molecular identifiers featured in each of the TCR beta cDNA libraries. The authors obtained some 500,000 cDNA molecules from around 1 to 9.1 million T cells. TCRdb itself ran the PCR reads through MiXCR, one entry per CDR3 protein. The table includes 750,000 to 950,000 distinct CDR3 sequences, more than 45% detected once. The sample is drawn from a study of post-analysis software for immune sequencing data. Study-wide background: Recorded disease courses covered relapsing-remitting, secondary progressive and progressive-relapsing multiple sclerosis. Some patients had no subtype annotation. Broader study findings: Samples from a shared batch, those prepared together, strongly co-clustered by F measure. Those with multiple sclerosis, the patient group, showed significantly lower normalized Chao1 diversity than controls. Roughly five TRBV segments were significantly more frequent in patients than in controls. TRBV5-6, TRBV5-1 and TRBV20-1 were among these segments.

Sequenced input: blood. The receptor was isolated from a girl aged 10-17 years with multiple sclerosis. The genes are TRBV25-1 and TRBJ2-1; D gene unclear. CDR3 DNA sequence: TGTGCCAGCAGTCTCATTGGGCCTGGAAATGAGCAGTTCTTC. Translating it yields CASSLIGPGNEQFF.